The clone carrying this T cell receptor beta chain was counted between two and nine times. Assay: immunoSEQ multiplex PCR; the TCRdb copy retains only in-frame clones and omits some. The table includes around 290,000 clones, about nine tenths detected once. The germline CDR1 and CDR2 sequences are MGHDK and SYGVNS. The V gene lost 2 bases and the J gene lost 3 bases, with 16 bases spanning the gap. The CDR3 has 17 residues. This sample was included in a study of blood T cell repertoires in COVID-19. At the level of the study: COVID-19 samples, acute and convalescent, were from the United States, Italy and Spain. The analysed material was cDNA or gDNA that came from T cells, B-cell-depleted T cells, or PBMCs.

Adults between about 18 and 89 years of age took part from under 30 US areas. Researchers sorted participants into cohorts using their self-reported clinical history. The specimen was PBMCs or T cells enriched from blood (not recorded which). This chain connects TRBV25-1 to TRBJ1-4; possibly TRBD1 for D (6 bases). The sequence was collected from a woman in her thirties or forties who had recovered from COVID-19. The CDR3 sequence is CASSEDRIGLANEKLFF. In DNA, the CDR3 is TGTGCCAGCAGTGAAGACAGGATCGGTTTAGCTAATGAAAAACTGTTTTTT.